Sequencing of this TCR beta chain was carried out in a study of neurological immune-mediated disorders. The time point here: technical triplicate 2. There are many counts of this clonotype. No antigen is known for it. TCRdb ran MiXCR on the 5' RACE reads and lists one entry per CDR3 protein. In the table there are approximately 30,000 distinct CDR3 sequences, 13% of which are singletons. The study's findings and limits: The most TCR clonal expansion was seen in HTLV-1-associated myelopathy, and the least was seen in multiple sclerosis, which fell below healthy controls. No CDR3 amino acid sequences recurred among expanded clones across subjects, suggesting private repertoires in all groups.

From germline, CDR1 is LGHDT and CDR2 YNNKEL (reference sequence). V lost 7 bases and J lost 6; bases outside the gene matches: 7. The CDR3 covers 14 residues. Specimen: CD4+ T cells from blood. The source is a female donor with HTLV-1-associated myelopathy (HAM/TSP). This chain joins TRBV3-1 and TRBJ2-1, with TRBD2 identical over 9 bases. CDR3 nucleotides: TGTGCCAGCATGCCGGGACTAGCCGTCAATGAGCAGTTCTTC. It specifies CASMPGLAVNEQFF.